What follows are 13 T cell receptor beta chains derived from one specimen sequenced in a study of blood T cell repertoires in COVID-19. Here immunoSEQ multiplex PCR was the method, and the copy in TCRdb shows in-frame clones only, minus some. Of about 280,000 clones in the sample, over 75% were seen once. Sequenced sample: peripheral blood. The receptors derive from a man between 45 and 60 years old with active or convalescent COVID-19.

This clone was detected once. The chain recombines TRBV11-1 with TRBJ2-1, with 7 bases matching TRBD2. CDR3 length: 15 residues. Germline V gene data show CDR1 as SGHAT and CDR2 as FQDESV (reference sequence). V shed 4 bases and J 3 bases; nucleotides not matched to a gene: 6. CDR3 sequence reads: CASSSAPGGYNEQFF. CDR3 sequence (DNA): TGTGCCAGCAGCTCGGCGCCGGGGGGCTACAATGAGCAGTTCTTC.

This clone was found a few times. The chain uses TRBV5-5 and TRBJ1-5; D not resolved. CDR1 is SGHKS, CDR2 YYEKEE, per germline (reference sequence). CDR3 length equals 18 residues. Trimming removed 3 bases at V and 2 bases at J, with 21 bases between. In DNA, the CDR3 is TGTGCCAGCAGCTCGAGGCGGGTTATGGCCGTCGGCAATCAGCCCCAGCATTTT. Protein: CASSSRRVMAVGNQPQHF. The full variable domain, its missing parts supplied by reference TRBV5-5 and TRBJ1-5, is DAGVTQSPTHLIKTRGQQVTLRCSPISGHKSVSWYQQVLGQGPQFIFQYYEKEERGRGNFPDRFSARQFPNYSSELNVNALLLGDSALYLCASSSRRVMAVGNQPQHFGDGTRLSIL.

The chain links TRBV29-1 to TRBJ1-2; 7 bases agree with TRBD1. V lost 4 bases and J lost 4; bases outside the gene matches: 3. Looked up from germline, CDR1 is SQVTM and CDR2 is ANQGSEA. There are 12 residues in the CDR3. The CDR3 DNA sequence: TGCAGCGTTGTCACAGGGGTCTATGGCTACACCTTC. Translation: CSVVTGVYGYTF.

The rearrangement uses TRBV5-4 and TRBJ2-3; 12 nucleotides line up with TRBD2. In germline, CDR1 is SGHNT, CDR2 YYREEE (reference sequence). The CDR3 covers 16 residues. After removal of 4 bases from V and 3 bases from J, the junction contained 6 bases not matched to a gene. The CDR3, as DNA: TGTGCCAGCAGCGGGTCTAGCGGGAGGGTTACAGATACGCAGTATTTT. Translation gives CASSGSSGRVTDTQYF.

Remarks on this clone: Mismatch with germline at one junction end may stem from a read error. V usage is TRBV13 and J usage is TRBJ2-1, with D unresolved. The CDR3 runs 15 residues. Germline V gene lookup returns CDR1 PRHDT and CDR2 FYEKMQ (reference sequence). The CDR3 region has the DNA TGTGCCAGCAGCTTAGCGACTCCACCATACACTGAGCAGTTCTTC. Translation: CASSLATPPYTEQFF.

The chain employs TRBV5-1 and TRBJ2-3; D might be TRBD1 (6 bases). Germline CDR1 reads SGHRS; CDR2 reads YFSETQ. Trimming pared 7 bases from V and 0 bases from J, leaving 15 bases between. The length of the CDR3 is 15 residues. DNA for the CDR3: TGCGCCAGCGGACCAGGGGACATCAGCACAGATACGCAGTATTTT. As protein: CASGPGDISTDTQYF.

This clone was counted a single time. The chain carries TRBV18 and TRBJ2-5, with D perhaps matching TRBD1 (8 bases). CDR1 KGHSH and CDR2 LQKENI come from the germline V gene. The CDR3 totals 15 residues. Between the trimmed V and J ends, which lost 5 bases and 4 bases, there was a span of 17 bases. CDR3 protein: CASSSGQGGGETQYF. The CDR3 DNA is TGTGCCAGCTCATCCGGACAGGGCGGGGGAGAGACCCAGTACTTC.

As concerns this clone: This sequence may be a read error, since a much larger clone differs from it by one base. The V and J genes are TRBV12-3 or TRBV12-4 and TRBJ1-5, with D uncertain. The V gene lost 5 bases and the J gene lost 2 bases, with 7 bases spanning the gap. This CDR3 region has 13 residues. CDR3 loop: CASSPRGNQPQHF. In nucleotides, the CDR3 is TGTGCCAGCAGTCCCCGAGGCAATCAGCCCCAGCATTTT.

V gene TRBV18 combines with J gene TRBJ1-5; tentatively, D is TRBD1 (6 bases). Trimming cost V 3 bases and J 4 bases, with 16 bases left between them. Germline values: CDR1 KGHSH, CDR2 LQKENI. The CDR3 sequence is 16 residues long. The CDR3 spells CASSPIASQGNQPQHF. The CDR3 bases are TGTGCCAGCTCACCGATTGCTTCCCAGGGGAATCAGCCCCAGCATTTT.

This clone appeared a single time. The genes are TRBV4-1 and TRBJ2-2, with a tentative D call TRBD2 (5 bases). Germline assignment: CDR1 MGHRA and CDR2 YSYEKL. Trimming took off 0 bases at V and 7 bases at J, with 12 bases between the two ends. This CDR3 contains 15 residues. CDR3 residues: CASSQEGSAVGELFF. Here the CDR3 DNA reads TGCGCCAGCAGCCAAGAAGGGAGCGCCGTCGGGGAGCTGTTTTTT.

This rearrangement joins TRBV5-1 to TRBJ1-3; no clear D. Germline CDR1 SGHRS, CDR2 YFSETQ. V was cut by 4 bases and J by 7 bases, with 18 bases left in between. The CDR3 consists of 15 residues. CDR3 sequence: CASSRAETNSNTIYF. CDR3 nucleotide sequence: TGCGCCAGCAGCCGCGCTGAAACAAACAGCAACACCATATATTTT.

The V and J genes are TRBV2 and TRBJ2-2, with 10 bases aligning to TRBD2. The CDR3 is 14 amino acids. Trimming cost V 11 bases and J 6 bases; bases outside gene matches: 9. Germline values: CDR1 SNHLY, CDR2 FYNNEI. The CDR3 sequence: CARGPAGGAGELFF. Here the CDR3 DNA reads TGTGCCCGAGGCCCAGCGGGAGGGGCCGGGGAGCTGTTTTTT.

This chain links TRBV12-3 or TRBV12-4 with TRBJ2-7; D possibly corresponds to TRBD2 (6 bases). Between the trimmed V and J ends, which lost 4 bases and 2 bases, there was a span of 9 bases. The CDR3 totals 13 residues. This CDR3 is CASSSLAPYEQYF. As DNA, the CDR3 is TGTGCCAGCAGTTCACTAGCCCCCTACGAGCAGTACTTC.